The next 25 T cell receptor beta chains were all read from a single sample in a study of radiation and T cells in renal cell carcinoma. The sample's time point: blood 4 weeks post-SBRT, at nephrectomy. Treatment of the sample: 15 Gy SBRT to primary tumor, nephrectomy 4 weeks later. Some clones are missing from TCRdb's copy, which holds only in-frame ones; the method was immunoSEQ multiplex PCR. The sample includes about 170,000 clones, roughly nine tenths of them seen just once. This specimen consisted of blood, obtained from a patient whose treatment included radiotherapy and nephrectomy. Receptors were obtained from a woman between 45 and 65 years old with renal cell carcinoma.

This clone has a handful of counts. The V gene is TRBV7-9, the J gene TRBJ2-2, with 10 bases aligning to TRBD1. J lost 5 bases, V lost 5 bases, and 8 bases had no gene match. Germline V gives CDR1 SEHNR, CDR2 FQNEAQ (reference sequence). This CDR3 contains 16 residues. CDR3 region: CASSVGDRGLTGELFF. The CDR3 DNA is TGTGCCAGCAGCGTAGGCGACAGGGGGCTAACCGGGGAGCTGTTTTTT.

The chain has TRBV18 and TRBJ2-2, with TRBD1 as a possible D gene (6 bases). CDR1 is KGHSH, CDR2 LQKENI, per germline. The CDR3 totals 16 residues. Trimming took 4 bases from V and 6 from J, leaving 18 bases between them. Here the CDR3 reads CASSLRGGSGAGELFF. CDR3 in DNA: TGTGCCAGCTCACTTCGAGGGGGTTCTGGCGCCGGGGAGCTGTTTTTT.

This chain connects TRBV4-1 to TRBJ1-5; D perhaps matches TRBD1 (6 bases). CDR1 and CDR2 (germline): MGHRA, YSYEKL. The V end was cut by 1 base, the J end by 4 bases, with 8 bases between. This CDR3 comprises 14 residues. The CDR3 sequence: CASSQVTGNQPQHF. The CDR3 region has the DNA TGCGCCAGCAGCCAAGTAACAGGGAATCAGCCCCAGCATTTT.

The J gene is TRBJ1-2, the V gene TRBV11-2; the match to TRBD1 covers 8 bases. The CDR3 sequence is 14 residues long. Trimming took 1 base from V and 5 from J; bases not matched to a gene: 3. CDR1 and CDR2 (germline): SGHAT, FQNNGV. Written as DNA, the CDR3 is TGTGCCAGCAGCTTAGTTCAGGGGGCGTATGGCTACACCTTC. Protein sequence: CASSLVQGAYGYTF.

The V call is TRBV5-8, the J call TRBJ1-6, with D tentatively TRBD1 (6 bases). CDR3 length equals 14 residues. V was clipped by 4 bases and J by 9 bases, with 14 bases between them. CDR1 and CDR2 (germline): SGHTS, YDEGEE. CDR3 protein: CASSRDIAGSPLHF. Here the CDR3 DNA reads TGTGCCAGCAGCCGGGACATAGCGGGTTCACCCCTCCACTTT.

The chain has TRBV7-2 and TRBJ2-7, with D uncertain. V was clipped by 5 bases and J by 5 bases, with 19 bases between them. This CDR3 is 15 amino acids long. Germline V CDR1 and CDR2: SGHTA, FQGNSA. CDR3 DNA sequence: TGTGCCAGCAGCCGCTCGACGGCCCCTCCTGACGAGCAGTACTTC. The encoded protein is CASSRSTAPPDEQYF. Using reference TRBV7-2 and TRBJ2-7 for the parts outside the CDR3, the full variable domain is GAGVSQSPSNKVTEKGKDVELRCDPISGHTALYWYRQSLGQGLEFLIYFQGNSAPDKSGLPSDRFSAERTGGSVSTLTIQRTQQEDSAVYLCASSRSTAPPDEQYFGPGTRLTVT.

This rearrangement joins TRBV5-1 to TRBJ2-2; D ambiguous. Trimming cost V 2 bases and J 2 bases, with 13 bases left between them. The CDR3 is 16 amino acids. The V gene's germline CDR1 is SGHRS and CDR2 YFSETQ. The chain's CDR3 is CASSFTPGLNTGELFF. CDR3 nucleotides: TGCGCCAGCAGCTTTACTCCGGGCCTCAACACCGGGGAGCTGTTTTTT.

This clone has a single count. V is TRBV7-9 and J is TRBJ1-5; tentatively, D is TRBD1 (6 bases). Germline V gene lookup returns CDR1 SEHNR and CDR2 FQNEAQ (reference sequence). V gave up 3 bases and J gave up 4 bases, with 10 bases separating them. The CDR3 totals 14 residues. The CDR3 DNA reads as TGTGCCAGCAGCTTGGACAGCAAAAATCAGCCCCAGCATTTT. Amino acids: CASSLDSKNQPQHF. Drawing the rest from reference TRBV7-9 and TRBJ1-5, the complete variable domain is DTGVSQNPRHKITKRGQNVTFRCDPISEHNRLYWYRQTLGQGPEFLTYFQNEAQLEKSRLLSDRFSAERPKGSFSTLEIQRTEQGDSAMYLCASSLDSKNQPQHFGDGTRLSIL.

The J gene is TRBJ1-1, the V gene TRBV6-6, with unresolved D. The CDR3 loop spans 13 amino acids. The V gene's germline CDR1 is MNHNY and CDR2 SVGAGI (reference sequence). V lost 0 bases to trimming and J lost 6 bases, with 8 bases between them. The CDR3 DNA sequence: TGTGCCAGCAGTTACTCTGGTGGACCTGAAGCTTTCTTT. Its protein product is CASSYSGGPEAFF.

The CDR3 DNA sequence: TGTGCCAGCAGCCAAACAACTGGTATTGCCTACGAGCAGTACTTC. Translation gives CASSQTTGIAYEQYF. The chain has TRBV4-2 and TRBJ2-7, with D unclear. The V gene's germline CDR1 is LGHNA and CDR2 YNFKEQ. This CDR3 is built from 15 residues. Trimming removed 2 bases from V and 2 bases from J, with 13 bases in between.

V and J are TRBV5-4 and TRBJ2-2; D unclear. This CDR3 is built from 13 residues. The V gene's germline CDR1 is SGHNT and CDR2 YYREEE (reference sequence). Trimming stripped 0 bases from V and 2 bases from J, with 2 bases between. CDR3 coding DNA: TGTGCCAGCAGCTTGGCTAACACCGGGGAGCTGTTTTTT. Residues: CASSLANTGELFF.

This rearrangement joins TRBV5-1 to TRBJ2-7, with TRBD1 matching 9 bases. Germline values: CDR1 SGHRS, CDR2 YFSETQ. The CDR3 consists of 15 residues. V was clipped by 3 bases and J by 4 bases; unmatched bases: 8. CDR3 coding DNA: TGCGCCAGCAGCTACCCGGGACAGGGCCAATACGAGCAGTACTTC. It translates to CASSYPGQGQYEQYF. The full variable domain, with the rest looked up from reference TRBV5-1 and TRBJ2-7, is KAGVTQTPRYLIKTRGQQVTLSCSPISGHRSVSWYQQTPGQGLQFLFEYFSETQRNKGNFPGRFSGRQFSNSRSEMNVSTLELGDSALYLCASSYPGQGQYEQYFGPGTRLTVT.

In the case of this clone: A clone one base away is much larger, so this may be a read error. The chain is built from TRBV19 and TRBJ1-2; the D gene is possibly TRBD1 (5 bases). Germline CDR1 and CDR2: LNHDA and SQIVND (reference sequence). CDR3 length: 11 amino acids. Trimming removed 10 bases from V and 2 bases from J, with 8 bases in between. The CDR3 spells CATAGNYGYTF. The CDR3 DNA reads as TGTGCCACCGCAGGGAACTATGGCTACACCTTC. The full variable domain, completed using reference TRBV19 and TRBJ1-2, is DGGITQSPKYLFRKEGQNVTLSCEQNLNHDAMYWYRQDPGQGLRLIYYSQIVNDFQKGDIAEGYSVSREKKESFPLTVTSAQKNPTAFYLCATAGNYGYTFGSGTRLTVV.

The V and J genes are TRBV7-9 and TRBJ1-2; TRBD1 matches 8 bases. The CDR3 loop spans 15 amino acids. Trimming cost V 5 bases and J 4 bases; bases outside gene matches: 9. The germline gives CDR1 SEHNR, CDR2 FQNEAQ (reference sequence). CDR3 residues: CASSRNRGTGYGYTF. DNA for the CDR3: TGTGCCAGCAGCCGAAACCGTGGGACAGGCTATGGCTACACCTTC.

J is TRBJ1-5 and V is TRBV19; D not certain. Trimming left V 6 bases short and J 5 bases short, with 20 bases between. The length of the CDR3 is 16 residues. Per germline, CDR1 LNHDA and CDR2 SQIVND (reference sequence). This chain's CDR3 is CASREAPSRSDQPQHF. Written as DNA, the CDR3 is TGTGCCAGTAGAGAAGCTCCGAGCAGGTCCGATCAGCCCCAGCATTTT.

This clone is a singleton in its sample. This sequence joins TRBV19 and TRBJ2-7, with a tentative D call TRBD1 (6 bases). CDR1 and CDR2 from the germline V gene are LNHDA and SQIVND (reference sequence). There are 14 residues in the CDR3. V was shortened by 7 bases and J by 2 bases, with 15 bases between the two germline ends. The CDR3 here is CASKVGAGPYEQYF. The CDR3 nucleotides read TGTGCCAGTAAGGTGGGGGCCGGGCCCTACGAGCAGTACTTC.

The chain links TRBV6-6 to TRBJ2-2, with D possibly being TRBD1 or TRBD2 (6 bases each). Deletions cut 6 bases from V and 10 bases from J, with 12 bases between. CDR1 is MNHNY and CDR2 is SVGAGI in the germline V gene (reference sequence). This CDR3 spans 12 amino acids. The CDR3 loop reads CASSGGGEELFF. In nucleotides, the CDR3 is TGTGCCAGCAGCGGAGGGGGTGAGGAGCTGTTTTTT.

CDR3 DNA: TGTGCCAGCAGCATCACGGACGGAACTAATGAAAAACTGTTTTTT. Amino acids: CASSITDGTNEKLFF. J is TRBJ1-4 and V is TRBV6-5; D not resolved. Germline CDR1 is MNHEY and CDR2 is SVGAGI. The CDR3 contains 15 residues. The V end was cut by 6 bases, the J end by 1 base, with 12 bases between.

The chain employs TRBV15 and TRBJ1-2; 9 nucleotides line up with TRBD1. The CDR3 is made up of 15 amino acids. Unmatched junction bases numbered 9, after V lost 2 bases and J lost 8 bases. Germline V gives CDR1 LNHNV, CDR2 YYDKDF (reference sequence). CDR3 in amino acids: CATSRSGTGYEGYTF. The CDR3 bases are TGTGCCACCAGCAGATCCGGGACAGGGTATGAGGGCTACACCTTC.

As regards this clone: Other DNA sequences in the same sample also yield this CDR3. This sequence joins TRBV19 and TRBJ1-5, with D unresolved. The CDR3 loop spans 13 amino acids. V lost 2 bases and J 1 base, leaving 3 bases between the germline ends. Germline V CDR1 and CDR2: LNHDA, SQIVND (reference sequence). The CDR3 sequence is CASSIPSNQPQHF. The CDR3 DNA is TGTGCCAGTAGTATACCCAGCAATCAGCCCCAGCATTTT.

This clone was detected a few times. The J gene is TRBJ1-1, the V gene TRBV4-1, with D unresolved. V shed 3 bases and J shed 11 bases, with 10 bases lying between them. CDR1 and CDR2 (germline): MGHRA, YSYEKL. CDR3 size: 11 residues. CDR3 sequence (DNA): TGCGCCAGCAGCCAGAACCGGGCGGCTTTCTTT. It encodes CASSQNRAAFF.

V is TRBV2 and J is TRBJ1-4; 10 nucleotides agree with TRBD1. V dropped 7 bases and J dropped 5; count of bases not matched to a gene: 4. The V gene's germline CDR1 is SNHLY and CDR2 FYNNEI. The CDR3 runs to 14 residues. The CDR3 is CASTKDRGNEKLFF. CDR3 bases: TGTGCCAGCACTAAGGACAGGGGGAATGAAAAACTGTTTTTT.

The chain links TRBV5-1 to TRBJ1-3; D uncertain. CDR1 and CDR2 (germline): SGHRS, YFSETQ. V lost 0 bases and J lost 2, with 12 bases in between. The CDR3 is 16 residues long. For the CDR3, the DNA is TGCGCCAGCAGCTTGGAGGTGCTTTCGGCTGGAAACACCATATATTTT. As protein: CASSLEVLSAGNTIYF.

This clone came up a few times. The chain carries TRBV5-5 and TRBJ1-2; D perhaps matches TRBD1 (6 bases). This CDR3 region has 15 residues. Trimming cost V 1 base and J 4 bases, with 14 bases left between them. From germline, CDR1 is SGHKS and CDR2 YYEKEE (reference sequence). The CDR3 region is CASSLLRTGIYGYTF. Written as DNA, the CDR3 is TGTGCCAGCAGCTTGCTTAGAACAGGGATCTATGGCTACACCTTC. Full variable domain (outside the CDR3, taken from reference TRBV5-5 and TRBJ1-2): DAGVTQSPTHLIKTRGQQVTLRCSPISGHKSVSWYQQVLGQGPQFIFQYYEKEERGRGNFPDRFSARQFPNYSSELNVNALLLGDSALYLCASSLLRTGIYGYTFGSGTRLTVV.

The chain joins TRBV5-1 to TRBJ1-2; D uncertain. The V gene's germline CDR1 is SGHRS and CDR2 YFSETQ. This CDR3 is 15 amino acids long. V lost 3 bases, J lost 5 bases, and 17 bases lay in between. The CDR3 region is CASSSVATGRYGYTF. In DNA, the CDR3 is TGCGCCAGCAGCTCCGTTGCGACTGGGAGATATGGCTACACCTTC.